The 6 T cell receptor beta chains presented below share a single source sample, sequenced in a study of blood T cell repertoires in COVID-19. The protocol was immunoSEQ multiplex PCR, while the TCRdb copy is restricted to in-frame clones and leaves out a portion. The repertoire has about 270,000 clones, roughly 86% of them found once; the top ten carry about 8.7%. Source material: peripheral blood. These receptors were taken from a middle-aged man with active or convalescent COVID-19.

The chain has TRBV7-6 and TRBJ2-7; D is unclear. CDR3 length: 15 amino acids. Germline CDR1 SGHVS, CDR2 FNYEAQ. Trimming pared 1 base from V and 5 bases from J, leaving 15 bases between. The CDR3 region is CASSLGQPGADEQYF. The CDR3 DNA is TGTGCCAGCAGCTTAGGTCAGCCGGGTGCGGACGAGCAGTACTTC.

The rearrangement joins TRBV6-6 to TRBJ1-3; 7 nucleotides line up with TRBD1. This CDR3 region has 16 residues. The germline CDR1 and CDR2 sequences are MNHNY and SVGAGI (reference sequence). V gave up 0 bases and J gave up 5 bases; unmatched junction bases: 7. This CDR3 reads CASSYSRGGGRNTIYF. CDR3 sequence (DNA): TGTGCCAGCAGTTACTCACGAGGGGGCGGTCGAAACACCATATATTTT.

The chain has TRBV9 and TRBJ1-2; tentative D call: TRBD1 (6 bases). The V end lost 0 bases, the J end lost 3 bases, and 15 bases lay between the germline ends. Germline V gene lookup returns CDR1 SGDLS and CDR2 YYNGEE. The CDR3 loop spans 16 amino acids. CDR3 residues: CASSVAVQGFYYGYTF. The CDR3 DNA reads as TGTGCCAGCAGCGTAGCGGTTCAGGGGTTCTACTATGGCTACACCTTC.

The chain links TRBV10-2 to TRBJ1-6, with D possibly TRBD1 on 5 matching bases. Trimming pared 8 bases from V and 10 bases from J, leaving 21 bases between. The germline gives CDR1 WSHSY, CDR2 SAAADI. The CDR3 sequence is 15 residues long. The CDR3 protein is CASSVAGGGGSPLHF. CDR3 sequence (DNA): TGCGCCAGCTCCGTCGCGGGGGGTGGTGGGTCACCCCTCCACTTT.

The genes are TRBV4-1 and TRBJ2-1, with TRBD2 matching 7 bases. Unmatched junction bases numbered 16, after V lost 0 bases and J lost 8 bases. Germline V gene lookup returns CDR1 MGHRA and CDR2 YSYEKL. This CDR3 comprises 18 residues. The DNA of the CDR3 is TGCGCCAGCAGCCAAGACCAGGCTAGCGGAGAAGCTGCCTATGAGCAGTTCTTC. It translates to CASSQDQASGEAAYEQFF.

V usage is TRBV27 and J usage is TRBJ1-5, with 7 bases lining up with TRBD1. The germline CDR1 and CDR2 sequences are MNHEY and SMNVEV (reference sequence). The CDR3 runs 17 residues. V was clipped by 2 bases and J by 3 bases; unmatched bases: 10. This CDR3 reads CASSLTGQSVFNQPQHF. Here the CDR3 DNA reads TGTGCCAGCAGTTTAACGGGACAGTCAGTTTTCAATCAGCCCCAGCATTTT.